The 20 T cell receptor beta chains presented below share a single source sample, sequenced in a study of regulatory T cells in long-lasting Graves disease (dated by TCRdb to about 2021). The library was produced with multiplex PCR. Sequencing was performed on an Illumina HiSeq 4000. To build TCR beta libraries, CDR3 regions were amplified by Arm-PCR using iRepertoire HTBI primers. TCRdb ran its own pipeline on the public reads, namely fastp trimming at Q25 and MiXCR clone calling, and kept in-frame beta chains. Rows are unified per CDR3 protein, each entry keeping the most common DNA and genes. The sample contains 700,000 or so distinct CDR3 sequences, about 30% of them found a single time. Of the sample, about two fifths is held by the ten largest clones. Interpreted using the paper, the time point label stands for: persistent/refractory GD, antithyroid drugs over 5 years with positive TRAb. For both TCR sequencing and RNA sequencing, RNA was extracted from PBMCs in TRIzol.

Source: peripheral blood mononuclear cells (PBMCs), taken when the disease was refractory, from a patient treated with antithyroid drugs. Every receptor here comes from a female donor with Graves disease.

This clonotype was seen ten or more times. The rearrangement links TRBV12-3 or TRBV12-4 to TRBJ1-1; D is unresolved. Trimming removed 7 bases at V and 7 bases at J, with 13 bases between. The CDR3 is made up of 12 amino acids. The DNA of the CDR3 is TGTGCCAGCACCTTAGACGGATATGAAGCTTTCTTT. This encodes CASTLDGYEAFF.

The chain couples TRBV12-5 to TRBJ2-7; D is uncertain. Trimming took 3 bases from V and 5 from J, leaving 8 bases between them. The CDR3 has 12 amino acids. Germline V gene data show CDR1 as LGHNT and CDR2 as FRNRAP. In DNA form, the CDR3 reads TGTGCTAGTGGTTTTGGTTCCCACGAGCAGTACTTC. This codes for CASGFGSHEQYF.

This sequence joins TRBV3-1 and TRBJ1-1; D unclear. Germline V CDR1 and CDR2: LGHDT, YNNKEL (reference sequence). Trimming removed 6 bases at V and 8 bases at J, with 13 bases between. The CDR3 is 12 residues long. Written as DNA, the CDR3 is TGTGCCAGCAGAAAAGAGGGCAGCGAAGCTTTCTTT. This sequence encodes CASRKEGSEAFF.

The chain joins TRBV28 to TRBJ1-4, with a tentative D call TRBD1 (5 bases). The CDR3 totals 15 residues. Between the trimmed V and J ends, which lost 3 bases and 8 bases, there was a span of 16 bases. CDR1 is MDHEN, CDR2 SYDVKM, per germline. The CDR3 loop is CASSLPGTGQEKLFF. In DNA form, the CDR3 reads TGTGCCAGCAGTTTGCCCGGGACCGGACAAGAAAAACTGTTTTTT.

Only a few counts were recorded for this clonotype. The gene calls are TRBV20-1 and TRBJ1-5; D is possibly TRBD1 (5 bases). The CDR3 is made up of 13 amino acids. Germline V gene sequence: CDR1 DFQATT, CDR2 SNEGSKA (reference sequence). V lost 5 bases, J lost 4 bases, and 12 bases lay in between. This chain's CDR3 is CSARTGANQPQHF. The CDR3 DNA reads as TGCAGTGCTCGAACAGGAGCAAATCAGCCCCAGCATTTT.

This clonotype was observed a few times. The V and J genes are TRBV20-1 and TRBJ1-5; D not resolved. Germline V gene sequence: CDR1 DFQATT, CDR2 SNEGSKA (reference sequence). Trimming cost V 6 bases and J 2 bases, with 14 bases left between them. The CDR3 runs 14 residues. CDR3 in amino acids: CSALGEKGNQPQHF. The CDR3 DNA reads as TGCAGTGCACTCGGGGAAAAGGGCAATCAGCCCCAGCATTTT.

This clonotype was seen more than once but under ten times. The V call is TRBV30, the J call TRBJ1-5; D remains ambiguous. V was cut by 0 bases and J by 4 bases, with 13 bases left in between. The CDR3 runs 15 residues. Germline V gives CDR1 GTSNPN, CDR2 SVGIG (reference sequence). The DNA for the CDR3 is TGTGCCTGGAGTGTGGGAGGATTTAGGAATCAGCCCCAGCATTTT. Its translation: CAWSVGGFRNQPQHF.

The V and J genes are TRBV6-2 or TRBV6-3 and TRBJ2-7; TRBD2 matches 11 bases. This CDR3 has 17 amino acids. Per germline, CDR1 MNHEY and CDR2 SVGEGT. The V segment lost 7 bases and the J segment 2 bases; nucleotides outside the gene matches: 13. DNA of the CDR3: TGTGCCAGCAAGGGACTAGCGGCGATGTTACATACCTACGAGCAGTACTTC. It yields the protein CASKGLAAMLHTYEQYF.

This clonotype appeared many times. V is TRBV11-2 and J is TRBJ1-1; no reliable D call. The CDR3 is 13 residues long. Trimming took 7 bases from V and 0 from J, leaving 9 bases between them. Germline assignment: CDR1 SGHAT and CDR2 FQNNGV. CDR3 residues: CASIRRLNTEAFF. The CDR3 nucleotides read TGTGCCAGCATCCGCAGACTGAACACTGAAGCTTTCTTT.

This clonotype was seen a few times. This chain links TRBV13 with TRBJ1-2; D is possibly TRBD1 (5 bases). The CDR3 has 15 amino acids. The V end was cut by 5 bases, the J end by 4 bases, with 17 bases between. In germline, CDR1 is PRHDT, CDR2 FYEKMQ (reference sequence). The CDR3 DNA follows: TGTGCCAGCAGCACACGGGACGGAGCCCCCTATGGCTACACCTTC. Translation: CASSTRDGAPYGYTF.

The chain couples TRBV11-2 to TRBJ2-2; 9 bases align to TRBD1. CDR1 and CDR2 from the germline V gene are SGHAT and FQNNGV. This CDR3 contains 16 residues. J gave up 3 bases and V 1 base, and 3 bases lay outside the gene matches. CDR3 sequence reads: CASSLGTGAYTGELFF. The CDR3 DNA reads as TGTGCCAGCAGCTTAGGGACAGGGGCGTACACCGGGGAGCTGTTTTTT. Full variable domain (remainder filled in from reference TRBV11-2 and TRBJ2-2): EAGVAQSPRYKIIEKRQSVAFWCNPISGHATLYWYQQILGQGPKLLIQFQNNGVVDDSQLPKDRFSAERLKGVDSTLKIQPAKLEDSAVYLCASSLGTGAYTGELFFGEGSRLTVL.

This clonotype was counted ten times or more. V is TRBV11-2 and J is TRBJ2-4, with 8 bases fitting TRBD2. Germline CDR1 is SGHAT and CDR2 is FQNNGV. This CDR3 is 17 amino acids long. V lost 6 bases to trimming and J lost 1 base; unmatched junction nucleotides: 11. The CDR3 nucleotides read TGTGCCAGCAGGCAATATGGCGGGAGGATGGCCAAAAACATTCAGTACTTC. Protein product: CASRQYGGRMAKNIQYF.

This clonotype was found a few times. The chain recombines TRBV7-3 with TRBJ1-1, with 9 bases aligning to TRBD1. CDR1 SGHTA and CDR2 FQGTGA come from the germline V gene. There are 14 residues in the CDR3. J gave up 6 bases and V 3 bases, and 5 bases lay outside the gene matches. The CDR3 coding sequence is TGTGCCAGCAGCTTGGGACAGGGTGTCGCTGAAGCTTTCTTT. This codes for CASSLGQGVAEAFF.

On this clonotype itself: This may be a read error, as it is one base from a much larger clone. V usage is TRBV12-5 and J usage is TRBJ1-5; no clear D. Trimming left V 6 bases short and J 5 bases short, with 8 bases between. The CDR3 is 12 residues long. Germline values: CDR1 LGHNT, CDR2 FRNRAP. CDR3 bases: TGTGCTAGTGGCCTCTCGGATCAGCCCCAGCATTTT. Translating gives CASGLSDQPQHF.

The chain carries TRBV10-2 and TRBJ2-1; a weak D match, TRBD2 (5 bases). Trimming took 2 bases from V and 9 from J, leaving 8 bases between them. The germline CDR1 and CDR2 sequences are WSHSY and SAAADI. CDR3 length equals 12 residues. CDR3: CASSELRGEQFF. The CDR3 DNA reads TGCGCCAGCAGTGAGCTACGGGGTGAGCAGTTCTTC.

For the CDR3, the DNA is TGCAGTGCCATCCGGGACAGTCCCTACGAGCAGTACTTC. It yields the protein CSAIRDSPYEQYF. The V gene is TRBV20-1, the J gene TRBJ2-7; 7 nucleotides agree with TRBD1. Germline V gene sequence: CDR1 DFQATT, CDR2 SNEGSKA (reference sequence). The CDR3 consists of 13 residues. J lost 2 bases, V lost 6 bases, and 7 bases had no gene match.

This chain connects TRBV6-2 or TRBV6-3 to TRBJ2-5; 7 bases fit TRBD2. This CDR3 has 18 amino acids. Germline loops: CDR1 MNHEY, CDR2 SVGEGT. With V trimmed by 1 base and J by 5 bases, 16 bases remained unmatched. The CDR3 protein is CASSYYHGWRELWETQYF. The CDR3 DNA follows: TGTGCCAGCAGTTACTATCATGGTTGGCGGGAGCTTTGGGAGACCCAGTACTTC.

This clonotype was detected only a few times. J is TRBJ1-2 and V is TRBV20-1, with a tentative D call TRBD1 (6 bases). Trimming removed 5 bases at V and 6 bases at J, with 13 bases between. Germline loops: CDR1 DFQATT, CDR2 SNEGSKA (reference sequence). The CDR3 contains 12 residues. The CDR3 DNA sequence: TGCAGTGCTCTCAGGGGAATGGATGGCTACACCTTC. Its protein product is CSALRGMDGYTF.

This clonotype was counted many times. The rearrangement uses TRBV11-2 and TRBJ1-1; D remains ambiguous. Germline CDR1 and CDR2: SGHAT and FQNNGV. V was shortened by 5 bases and J by 1 base, with 14 bases between the two germline ends. The CDR3 spans 15 residues. In DNA, the CDR3 is TGTGCCAGCAGCCCGCTTCAGCCTCCGAACACTGAAGCTTTCTTT. Translated: CASSPLQPPNTEAFF.

V is TRBV5-1 and J is TRBJ2-7; TRBD1 or TRBD2 may be the D gene (5 bases each). V was cut by 5 bases and J by 0 bases, with 15 bases left in between. The CDR3 spans 15 residues. CDR1 SGHRS and CDR2 YFSETQ come from the germline V gene. DNA for the CDR3: TGCGCCAGCAGATTCATGCCAGGGAGCTCCTACGAGCAGTACTTC. This gives the protein CASRFMPGSSYEQYF. Variable domain in full (rest from reference TRBV5-1 and TRBJ2-7): KAGVTQTPRYLIKTRGQQVTLSCSPISGHRSVSWYQQTPGQGLQFLFEYFSETQRNKGNFPGRFSGRQFSNSRSEMNVSTLELGDSALYLCASRFMPGSSYEQYFGPGTRLTVT.